This paragraph reports one TCR beta chain. With 5 bases removed from V and 4 bases from J, the gap between germline ends came to 15 bases. Germline lookup yields CDR1 SGHNT and CDR2 YENEEA. This CDR3 region has 15 residues. This sample stems from a study of blood T cell repertoires in COVID-19. The overall study: The origin of the acute and convalescent COVID-19 samples was the United States, Italy and Spain.

Seattle-derived patients entered the study during active infection and were followed longitudinally. Original processing methods: Counts of nucleated cells, estimated from reference gene primer amplification, were obtained. Profiling relied on immunoSEQ multiplex PCR, and the TCRdb table lists in-frame clones only, not all of them. That table is the source of V, J and clone size, and D and trimming were worked out from the DNA. The table lists approximately 190,000 clones, 82% of them singletons. The origin of this receptor is a woman aged 60-75 years with COVID-19, enrolled during active disease. The chain joins TRBV11-3 to TRBJ2-1, with D perhaps TRBD2 (6 bases). Sequencing input: peripheral blood. The CDR3: CASSRGTGGYNEQFF. For the CDR3, the DNA is TGTGCCAGCAGCCGCGGGACTGGAGGATACAATGAGCAGTTCTTC.